These 32 T cell receptor beta chains share one sample of origin, sequenced in a study of OX40 agonist ivuxolimab in advanced cancers. Measured with immunoSEQ multiplex PCR; TCRdb has only the in-frame clones, and not every one. Counted here are 50,000 or so clones, about 77% occurring once; the ten biggest clones make up 2% to 2.5%. Sequencing used CD4+ or CD8+ T cells sorted from blood, obtained in a trial of the OX40 agonist ivuxolimab. The receptors stem from an adult with an advanced solid tumor such as melanoma, head and neck, liver or kidney cancer.

The V gene is TRBV28, the J gene TRBJ1-1, with TRBD1 as a possible D gene (5 bases). Trimming took off 2 bases at V and 8 bases at J, with 12 bases between the two ends. Germline V gene sequence: CDR1 MDHEN, CDR2 SYDVKM. CDR3 length equals 13 residues. DNA of the CDR3: TGTGCCAGCAGTTTAGGGGACCGCGTAGAAGCTTTCTTT. It yields the protein CASSLGDRVEAFF.

The V and J genes are TRBV4-1 and TRBJ2-5; D ambiguous. The J call may be incorrect, as the DNA end agrees better with TRBJ2-7. CDR3 size: 16 residues. Germline values: CDR1 MGHRA, CDR2 YSYEKL. CDR3: CASSQGSLARVYEQYF. The CDR3 coding sequence is TGCGCCAGCAGCCAAGGGTCCCTTGCCCGAGTTTACGAGCAGTACTTC.

This clone turned up a few times. V and J are TRBV7-8 and TRBJ1-1; TRBD1 matches 8 bases. Trimming took 1 base from V and 1 from J; bases not matched to a gene: 8. The CDR3 length is 17 residues. CDR1 is SGHVS, CDR2 FQNEAQ, per germline. CDR3 sequence reads: CASSLGQGASWNTEAFF. The DNA for the CDR3 is TGTGCCAGCAGCTTAGGGCAGGGGGCGTCATGGAACACTGAAGCTTTCTTT.

This rearrangement joins TRBV6-1 to TRBJ1-2; D might be TRBD1 (5 bases). The CDR3 length is 13 residues. The ends were cut back, 4 bases at V and 4 bases at J, with 10 bases in the middle. Germline V gene lookup returns CDR1 MNHNS and CDR2 SASEGT. The CDR3 bases are TGTGCCAGCAGTGGAACAGGATTCTATGGCTACACCTTC. It yields the protein CASSGTGFYGYTF.

The chain carries TRBV6-6 and TRBJ1-3, with D maybe TRBD1 (6 bases). Germline values: CDR1 MNHNY, CDR2 SVGAGI (reference sequence). V was pared by 0 bases and J by 6 bases, with 12 bases between. The length of the CDR3 is 15 residues. For the CDR3, the DNA is TGTGCCAGCAGTTACTCGGGGGACATACCAAACACCATATATTTT. It is translated as CASSYSGDIPNTIYF.

This chain connects TRBV19 to TRBJ1-2; TRBD1 matches 10 bases. The V segment lost 4 bases and the J segment 3 bases; nucleotides outside the gene matches: 8. This CDR3 region has 16 residues. Germline assignment: CDR1 LNHDA and CDR2 SQIVND (reference sequence). The CDR3 here is CASSTAGTGVHYGYTF. In DNA form, the CDR3 reads TGTGCCAGTAGTACCGCCGGGACAGGGGTACACTATGGCTACACCTTC.

This chain connects TRBV14 to TRBJ2-3, with TRBD1 matching over 8 bases. The length of the CDR3 is 16 residues. The germline CDR1 and CDR2 sequences are SGHDN and FVKESK. The V gene end was trimmed by 5 bases and the J gene end by 0 bases; junction bases not matched to a gene: 7. The CDR3 sequence: CASSSMTGDSTDTQYF. CDR3 in DNA: TGTGCCAGCAGCTCCATGACAGGGGACAGCACAGATACGCAGTATTTT.

The rearrangement uses TRBV28 and TRBJ2-3, with D hard to call. The CDR3 sequence is 13 residues long. The V and J ends lost 11 bases and 3 bases respectively, with 15 bases between them. CDR1 is MDHEN and CDR2 is SYDVKM in the germline V gene. The CDR3 loop is CASAGVGTDTQYF. CDR3 coding DNA: TGTGCCTCCGCCGGAGTTGGGACAGATACGCAGTATTTT.

V and J are TRBV2 and TRBJ2-7; TRBD1 matches at 9 bases. Trimming at V came to 3 bases and at J to 2 bases, leaving 17 bases not matched to a gene. Germline CDR1 is SNHLY and CDR2 is FYNNEI. The CDR3 extends over 19 amino acids. CDR3 DNA sequence: TGTGCCAGCAGTGACAGACTTACAGGGGGCGGCGGAAAGGCCTACGAGCAGTACTTC. This encodes CASSDRLTGGGGKAYEQYF. The full variable domain, completed using reference TRBV2 and TRBJ2-7, is EPEVTQTPSHQVTQMGQEVILRCVPISNHLYFYWYRQILGQKVEFLVSFYNNEISEKSEIFDDQFSVERPDGSNFTLKIRSTKLEDSAMYFCASSDRLTGGGGKAYEQYFGPGTRLTVT.

This clone was seen more than once but under ten times. The chain recombines TRBV4-2 with TRBJ2-3, with TRBD2 identical over 7 bases. From germline, CDR1 is LGHNA and CDR2 YNFKEQ. V dropped 1 base and J dropped 4; count of bases not matched to a gene: 5. The CDR3 contains 15 residues. For the CDR3, the DNA is TGTGCCAGCAGCCAAGTTCCGGGACTATCAGATACGCAGTATTTT. Amino acid sequence: CASSQVPGLSDTQYF.

DNA of the CDR3: TGCGCCAGCAGTGAGTCCCTAGCGGCCACCGGGGAGCTGTTTTTT. This gives the protein CASSESLAATGELFF. This chain joins TRBV10-1 and TRBJ2-2; 7 nucleotides align to TRBD2. J was trimmed by 4 bases and V by 0 bases; bases with no gene match: 2. The germline gives CDR1 WNHNN, CDR2 SYGVQD (reference sequence). There are 15 residues in the CDR3.

This chain links TRBV29-1 with TRBJ2-1; D unresolved. Germline V CDR1 and CDR2: SQVTM, ANQGSEA. The CDR3 is 13 residues long. V lost 2 bases and J 4 bases, leaving 9 bases between the germline ends. The CDR3 DNA sequence: TGCAGCGTTGAATCAGAAACTTACAATGAGCAGTTCTTC. Protein product: CSVESETYNEQFF.

This clone was picked up a small number of times. This chain uses TRBV4-2 with TRBJ2-7, with 8 positions matching TRBD1. The CDR3 extends over 16 amino acids. Trimming cost V 1 base and J 0 bases; bases outside gene matches: 5. Per germline, CDR1 LGHNA and CDR2 YNFKEQ. CDR3 sequence (DNA): TGTGCCAGCAGCCAAGTAGGAGGACAGGGCTCCTACGAGCAGTACTTC. This codes for CASSQVGGQGSYEQYF.

This clone was observed a few times. The J gene is TRBJ1-6, the V gene TRBV6-1; no clear D. The CDR3 consists of 12 residues. The ends were cut back, 4 bases at V and 10 bases at J, with 8 bases in the middle. Germline CDR1 reads MNHNS; CDR2 reads SASEGT. The CDR3 reads CASSGGESPLHF. CDR3 in DNA: TGTGCCAGCAGTGGCGGGGAATCACCCCTCCACTTT.

This chain connects TRBV7-2 to TRBJ1-2, with D unresolved. Germline lookup yields CDR1 SGHTA and CDR2 FQGNSA. V was trimmed by 5 bases and J by 7 bases, leaving 14 bases between them. The CDR3 contains 13 residues. CDR3: CASSPNRWIGYTF. The CDR3 coding sequence is TGTGCCAGCAGCCCCAACCGCTGGATTGGCTACACCTTC.

On this clone: In the same sample, other DNA sequences code for this CDR3. This chain links TRBV15 with TRBJ2-7, with 7 bases fitting TRBD1. Per the germline V gene, CDR1 is LNHNV and CDR2 is YYDKDF (reference sequence). With 1 base clipped from V and 4 bases from J, the junction kept 4 bases outside the gene matches. CDR3 length: 14 residues. DNA for the CDR3: TGTGCCACCAGCAGAGGAGGGGACAGTTACGAGCAGTACTTC. Translated, it gives CATSRGGDSYEQYF.

In this sample, this clone turned up a few times. V is TRBV29-1 and J is TRBJ1-2, with TRBD1 identical over 8 bases. This CDR3 spans 15 amino acids. V lost 4 bases, J lost 2 bases, and 9 bases stayed unmatched. Germline CDR1 reads SQVTM; CDR2 reads ANQGSEA. The CDR3 loop is CSVGAGGAGNYGYTF. The CDR3 bases are TGCAGCGTTGGGGCAGGGGGCGCGGGAAACTATGGCTACACCTTC.

In regard to this clone: A junction boundary mismatches the germline segment, possibly from a read error. The V gene is TRBV19, the J gene TRBJ1-4, with D tentatively TRBD1 (5 bases). Germline V lookup: CDR1 LNHDA, CDR2 SQIVND (reference sequence). CDR3 size: 13 residues. CDR3: CASSMGEGTARIF. As DNA, the CDR3 is TGTGCCAGTAGTATGGGCGAAGGGACCGCACGGATTTTT. Variable domain in full (rest from reference TRBV19 and TRBJ1-4): DGGITQSPKYLFRKEGQNVTLSCEQNLNHDAMYWYRQDPGQGLRLIYYSQIVNDFQKGDIAEGYSVSREKKESFPLTVTSAQKNPTAFYLCASSMGEGTARIFGSGTQLSVL.

The CDR3 DNA sequence: TGTGCCAGCTCACCAGATAACACTGAAGCTTTCTTT. Translation: CASSPDNTEAFF. The V and J genes are TRBV18 and TRBJ1-1, with D unclear. V lost 2 bases, J lost 2 bases, and 3 bases lay in between. The CDR3 consists of 12 residues. The V gene's germline CDR1 is KGHSH and CDR2 LQKENI.

J is TRBJ2-4 and V is TRBV28, with D perhaps assigned TRBD1 or TRBD2 (6 bases each). The V end was cut by 3 bases, the J end by 0 bases, with 12 bases between. CDR3 length: 16 residues. Per germline, CDR1 MDHEN and CDR2 SYDVKM. Written as DNA, the CDR3 is TGTGCCAGCAGTTTCGGGGGCTCCCTAGCCAAAAACATTCAGTACTTC. It is translated as CASSFGGSLAKNIQYF.

The J gene is TRBJ2-7, the V gene TRBV11-2; 16 bases line up with TRBD2. The CDR3 is made up of 15 amino acids. Germline lookup yields CDR1 SGHAT and CDR2 FQNNGV. J was trimmed by 9 bases and V by 0 bases; bases with no gene match: 2. DNA for the CDR3: TGTGCCAGCAGCTTAGACGGGACTAGCGGGAGGGGGCAGTACTTC. This encodes CASSLDGTSGRGQYF.

A few counts support this clone. This chain uses TRBV19 with TRBJ2-3, with 9 bases aligning to TRBD1. After removal of 5 bases from V and 3 bases from J, the junction contained 9 bases not matched to a gene. Germline V gene lookup returns CDR1 LNHDA and CDR2 SQIVND (reference sequence). The CDR3 totals 16 residues. DNA for the CDR3: TGTGCCAGTAGTCCCCTACAGGGGGCCTTTACAGATACGCAGTATTTT. This translates into CASSPLQGAFTDTQYF.

The chain is built from TRBV19 and TRBJ1-2; no clear D. V was shortened by 3 bases and J by 0 bases, with 8 bases between the two germline ends. Germline V lookup: CDR1 LNHDA, CDR2 SQIVND (reference sequence). This CDR3 is built from 14 residues. The CDR3 coding sequence is TGTGCCAGTAGTATGTGGAGCACTAACTATGGCTACACCTTC. Its protein product is CASSMWSTNYGYTF.

V is TRBV7-8 and J is TRBJ1-5; D remains unclear. Germline CDR1 is SGHVS and CDR2 is FQNEAQ. The CDR3 spans 16 residues. V was cut by 1 base and J by 1 base, with 11 bases left in between. Here the CDR3 reads CASSLVGMGSNQPQHF. The CDR3 nucleotides are TGTGCCAGCAGCTTAGTAGGGATGGGGAGCAATCAGCCCCAGCATTTT.

The chain recombines TRBV2 with TRBJ2-7; the match to TRBD2 covers 7 bases. The V gene end was trimmed by 11 bases and the J gene end by 0 bases; junction bases not matched to a gene: 7. The CDR3 consists of 13 residues. From germline, CDR1 is SNHLY and CDR2 FYNNEI. Here the CDR3 reads CAGGDGSSYEQYF. DNA of the CDR3: TGTGCCGGGGGGGACGGAAGCTCCTACGAGCAGTACTTC.

The chain uses TRBV15 and TRBJ1-1; no clear D gene. CDR1 LNHNV and CDR2 YYDKDF come from the germline V gene (reference sequence). Trimming left V 3 bases short and J 3 bases short, with 14 bases between. The CDR3 loop spans 15 amino acids. This CDR3 reads CATSRDGRDHTEAFF. CDR3 DNA sequence: TGTGCCACCAGCAGGGACGGGAGGGATCACACTGAAGCTTTCTTT.

This clone was counted between two and nine times. J is TRBJ2-6 and V is TRBV6-5, with no clear D. The CDR3 contains 13 residues. V lost 6 bases and J lost 1, with 4 bases in between. The germline V gene encodes CDR1 MNHEY and CDR2 SVGAGI. CDR3 sequence (DNA): TGTGCCAGCAGCCGTTCTGGGGCCAACGTCCTGACTTTC. As protein: CASSRSGANVLTF.

In its sample, this clone is medium-sized (0.01 to 0.1%). This chain links TRBV27 with TRBJ1-6; unclear D gene. Trimming cost V 5 bases and J 4 bases, with 15 bases left between them. This CDR3 spans 16 amino acids. Germline CDR1 MNHEY, CDR2 SMNVEV (reference sequence). CDR3 loop: CASSNDVSFYNSPLHF. CDR3 DNA: TGTGCCAGCAGTAATGATGTTAGTTTTTATAATTCACCCCTCCACTTT.

This rearrangement joins TRBV20-1 to TRBJ2-5; D gene ambiguous. The V end lost 4 bases, the J end lost 5 bases, and 8 bases lay between the germline ends. Germline V gives CDR1 DFQATT, CDR2 SNEGSKA (reference sequence). The CDR3 spans 11 residues. The CDR3 spells CSAKVAETQYF. DNA for the CDR3: TGCAGTGCTAAAGTGGCGGAGACCCAGTACTTC.

The gene calls are TRBV5-1 and TRBJ2-5; no reliable D call. Per germline, CDR1 SGHRS and CDR2 YFSETQ. The ends were cut back, 6 bases at V and 2 bases at J, with 5 bases in the middle. The CDR3 is 11 residues long. The CDR3 DNA is TGCGCCAGCATCGAACAAGAGACCCAGTACTTC. It specifies CASIEQETQYF.

The chain is built from TRBV7-9 and TRBJ2-2; 9 bases agree with TRBD2. CDR1 is SEHNR and CDR2 is FQNEAQ in the germline V gene (reference sequence). The V gene end was trimmed by 10 bases and the J gene end by 1 base; junction bases not matched to a gene: 7. This CDR3 spans 15 amino acids. The CDR3 nucleotides read TGTGCCACCTCGCAGACTAGCGGGAACACCGGGGAGCTGTTTTTT. Residues: CATSQTSGNTGELFF.

This clone was found once. The V and J genes are TRBV5-1 and TRBJ2-2; 9 nucleotides match TRBD2. V lost 4 bases to trimming and J lost 4 bases; unmatched junction nucleotides: 8. CDR1 and CDR2 (germline): SGHRS, YFSETQ. This CDR3 is 16 amino acids long. The CDR3 region has the DNA TGCGCCAGCAGCCCAGGGACTAGCCGCGGCACCGGGGAGCTGTTTTTT. Encoded protein: CASSPGTSRGTGELFF.